This TCR beta chain was profiled in a study of OX40 agonist ivuxolimab in advanced cancers. Overall study results and limits: Some nonresponders likewise displayed low normalized T-cell clonal expansion. CD8+ T cells were the subset that, on average, had more expanded clones than CD4+.

A note on this clone: Its antigen remains unidentified.

Data came from immunoSEQ multiplex PCR; TCRdb stores just in-frame clones and leaves some out. The sample consists of approximately 79,000 clones, over 75% of them appearing once. With V trimmed by 4 bases and J by 3 bases, 4 bases remained unmatched. CDR3 size: 14 residues. Looked up from germline, CDR1 is SGDLS and CDR2 is YYNGEE. V is TRBV9 and J is TRBJ1-1, with 9 bases matching TRBD1. The TCR sequence derives from an adult with an advanced solid tumor such as melanoma, head and neck, liver or kidney cancer. This specimen consisted of CD4+ or CD8+ T cells sorted from blood, obtained in a trial of the OX40 agonist ivuxolimab. This chain's CDR3 is CASSSWTGDTEAFF. The CDR3 DNA sequence: TGTGCCAGCAGCTCATGGACAGGGGACACTGAAGCTTTCTTT.